This is a list of T cell receptor beta chains from one sample in a study of cytomegalovirus exposure and HLA in healthy donors. This table comes from immunoSEQ multiplex PCR, and its TCRdb copy is limited to in-frame clones, with some not included. The sample consists of approximately 210,000 clones, 81% of them appearing once. The sequencing sample was made of PBMCs. The receptors come from a man between 18 and 35 years old in good health and CMV-seronegative. Both conserved end residues are part of each CDR3. The D gene is left open where the match is weak. A clone size is listed for some rows: how often the clone was seen (once, few, many), or a class if it is expanded.

v_call	d_call	j_call	clone_size	cdr3_nt	cdr3_aa
TRBV11-3	TRBD2	TRBJ2-3	.	TGTGCCAGCAGCCCGGGGGGGACGGCGACAGATACGCAGTATTTT	CASSPGGTATDTQYF
TRBV5-1	.	TRBJ1-4	.	TGCGCCAGCAGCTTGAGAACAGGCAGTAATGAAAAACTGTTTTTT	CASSLRTGSNEKLFF
TRBV19	TRBD1	TRBJ1-3	.	TGTGCCAGTTGGACAGGGCCTTCTGGAAACACCATATATTTT	CASWTGPSGNTIYF
TRBV7-8	.	TRBJ2-7	.	TGTGCCAGCAGCTTAGGGACAGAATACGAGCAGTACTTC	CASSLGTEYEQYF
TRBV5-1	TRBD1	TRBJ2-2	.	TGCGCCAGCAGCTTGTTTGCCTCAGGGGGCTTGATCACCGGGGAGCTGTTTTTT	CASSLFASGGLITGELFF
TRBV28	.	TRBJ2-3	.	TGTGCCAGCAGTTTAAGGGGGGGAGGCACAGATACGCAGTATTTT	CASSLRGGGTDTQYF
TRBV7-6	TRBD1	TRBJ1-1	.	TGTGCCAGCAGACCTAATGACAGGGCGTACAGCATGAACACTGAAGCTTTCTTT	CASRPNDRAYSMNTEAFF
TRBV5-1	.	TRBJ2-2	once	TGCGCCAGCAGCCGACCCCCGGGCGGGGAGCTGTTTTTT	CASSRPPGGELFF
TRBV6-1	TRBD2	TRBJ2-1	.	TGTGCCAGCAGTGGTCCTAGCGGGGTTTACAATGAGCAGTTCTTC	CASSGPSGVYNEQFF
TRBV11-2	TRBD1	TRBJ1-2	.	TGTGCCAGCAGCTTACAGGGGGCTGATGGCTACACCTTC	CASSLQGADGYTF
TRBV28	.	TRBJ2-3	.	TGTGCCAGCAGTTCTGCGACTATAGATACGCAGTATTTT	CASSSATIDTQYF
TRBV11-2	.	TRBJ2-1	.	TGTGCCAGCAGCCAAGGCGGGAATGGCGAGCAGTTCTTC	CASSQGGNGEQFF
TRBV19	TRBD1	TRBJ1-5	once	TGTGCCAGTAGTATCCGGGACAGGGGTCAGCCCCAGCATTTT	CASSIRDRGQPQHF
TRBV29-1	.	TRBJ2-4	once	TGCAGCGTTTCGGGGGGCGAGGACATTCAGTACTTC	CSVSGGEDIQYF
TRBV6-1	.	TRBJ2-4	.	TGTGCCAGCAGAGTAAGCCTAGCCAAAAACATTCAGTACTTC	CASRVSLAKNIQYF
TRBV30	TRBD2	TRBJ2-3	few	TGTGCCTGGGGGACTAGCGGGAGGGCCGGGGGAGATACGCAGTATTTT	CAWGTSGRAGGDTQYF
TRBV29-1	TRBD1	TRBJ2-5	.	TGCAGCGTTGAAGAATGGGGACAGGGTGAAGAGACCCAGTACTTC	CSVEEWGQGEETQYF
TRBV5-4	TRBD2	TRBJ2-7	.	TGTGCCAGCAGCTTCGGGGCTAGCGGGGTCTACGAGCAGTACTTC	CASSFGASGVYEQYF
TRBV11-3	TRBD2	TRBJ2-2	.	TGTGCCAGCAGCTTATCTAGCGGGAGGGCCATAACCGGGGAGCTGTTTTTT	CASSLSSGRAITGELFF
TRBV9	.	TRBJ2-2	few	TGTGCCAGCAGCGTACGCACCGGGGAGCTGTTTTTT	CASSVRTGELFF
TRBV28	TRBD1	TRBJ1-2	few	TGTGCCAGCAGTCGCGACGGGACAGAAGGCTACACCTTC	CASSRDGTEGYTF
TRBV19	TRBD1	TRBJ2-1	.	TGTGCCAGTAGTATCGCCCAAACCCCGACCGGGACAGGGAGCGATGAGCAGTTCTTC	CASSIAQTPTGTGSDEQFF
TRBV10-1	TRBD2	TRBJ2-5	.	TGCGCCAGCAGTGAGTCCTGGACTAGCGGGGTTCAAGAGACCCAGTACTTC	CASSESWTSGVQETQYF
TRBV19	.	TRBJ1-1	.	TGTGCCAGTAGTTTACAGGGTTTGAACACTGAAGCTTTCTTT	CASSLQGLNTEAFF
TRBV5-4	TRBD2	TRBJ2-7	few	TGTGCCACCGCCGAGCGGGGCTTCTACGAGCAGTACTTC	CATAERGFYEQYF
TRBV7-2	TRBD2	TRBJ2-1	.	TGTGCCAGCAGCACCACCTTAGCGGGGACCCGCTACAATGAGCAGTTCTTC	CASSTTLAGTRYNEQFF
TRBV6-5	.	TRBJ1-2	.	TGTGCCAGCAGTTACTCTTCCGGGTCCTTCTATGGCTACACCTTC	CASSYSSGSFYGYTF
TRBV7-9	TRBD2	TRBJ2-7	.	TGTGCCAGCGGGAGGTCGGGACTAGCGGGGGGGGGTACCTACGAGCAGTACTTC	CASGRSGLAGGGTYEQYF
TRBV5-1	TRBD2	TRBJ2-1	.	TGCGCCAGCAGCTTGACTAGCGGGAGATCCAATGAGCAGTTCTTC	CASSLTSGRSNEQFF
TRBV7-9	.	TRBJ2-5	.	TGTGCCAGCAGCTTAGTAATCCTCCAAGAGACCCAGTACTTC	CASSLVILQETQYF
TRBV7-6	TRBD2	TRBJ2-1	.	TGTGCCAGCAGCTTACTTCTCGACCGGGGGGGCCTCAATGAGCAGTTCTTC	CASSLLLDRGGLNEQFF
TRBV19	TRBD1	TRBJ1-1	.	TGTGCCAGTAGTCTCGGCAGGGGGCAAGACACTGAAGCTTTCTTT	CASSLGRGQDTEAFF
TRBV7-9	TRBD1	TRBJ1-5	.	TGTGCCAGCAGCTTGGGACAGGGAAGCAATCAGCCCCAGCATTTT	CASSLGQGSNQPQHF
TRBV27	TRBD1	TRBJ1-1	.	TGTGCTAGCAGTTTTGGTGATCCCAACAGGGGAAGAGGGAACACTGAAGCTTTCTTT	CASSFGDPNRGRGNTEAFF
TRBV6-6	.	TRBJ1-3	.	TGTGCCAGCAAGGAACCGGGGGTAGCTGGAAACACCATATATTTT	CASKEPGVAGNTIYF
TRBV11-3	TRBD1	TRBJ2-7	.	TGTGCCAGCAGCTCGTTCGGACAGGGCCCTTACGAGCAGTACTTC	CASSSFGQGPYEQYF
TRBV27	TRBD1	TRBJ1-2	few	TGTGCCAGCAGTTCCCCTGACAGGGGGTTCTATGGCTACACCTTC	CASSSPDRGFYGYTF
TRBV5-1	TRBD1	TRBJ2-7	few	TGCGCCAGCAGCCTTACTGTTCAGGGACAGGACTTCTCCTACGAGCAGTACTTC	CASSLTVQGQDFSYEQYF
TRBV5-1	.	TRBJ1-2	few	TGCGCCAGCAGCTTGTTAACAAGAGGAGCTAACTATGGCTACACCTTC	CASSLLTRGANYGYTF
TRBV27	TRBD1	TRBJ2-7	.	TGTGCCAGCAGTTTATCGGTGGACAGGGTCGATGACTACGAGCAGTACTTC	CASSLSVDRVDDYEQYF
TRBV28	TRBD2	TRBJ2-5	.	TGTGCCAGCAGTCGTATTGCCCTAGCGGGAGGGGAGACCCAGTACTTC	CASSRIALAGGETQYF
TRBV5-6	.	TRBJ2-5	once	TGTGCCAGCAGCTCTGCAAGGGGGTTGGAGACCCAGTACTTC	CASSSARGLETQYF
TRBV7-9	TRBD1	TRBJ2-1	.	TGTGCCAGCAGCTTCGGACAGGGCCGGCTAAATGAGCAGTTCTTC	CASSFGQGRLNEQFF
TRBV11-2	TRBD1	TRBJ1-1	.	TGTGCCAGCAGCTTATGGGACAGGGACAACACTGAAGCTTTCTTT	CASSLWDRDNTEAFF
TRBV7-8	TRBD1	TRBJ2-7	.	TGTGCCAGCAGCCCACGTTTGGGACAGGGTTCCCACGAGCAGTACTTC	CASSPRLGQGSHEQYF
TRBV7-2	TRBD2	TRBJ2-5	.	TGTGCCAGCAGCTTAGCTAGCCGGGGGGGCCGTTCCCAGTACTTC	CASSLASRGGRSQYF
TRBV7-6	.	TRBJ1-5	.	TGTGCCAGCAGCTTAGGGCGGGGTAGCAATCAGCCCCAGCATTTT	CASSLGRGSNQPQHF
TRBV6-6	.	TRBJ1-1	few	TGTGCCAGCAGTTACGAGCCTGTGCCGCGTTTCACTGAAGCTTTCTTT	CASSYEPVPRFTEAFF
TRBV28	TRBD1	TRBJ2-4	.	TGTGCCAGCAGTTTATGGGGGACAGGGGTTTACATTCAGTACTTC	CASSLWGTGVYIQYF
TRBV4-3	TRBD1	TRBJ2-5	.	TGCGCCAGCAGCCAAGGTTGGCCCTATCCAGGGGGGACCCAGTACTTC	CASSQGWPYPGGTQYF
TRBV5-6	TRBD1	TRBJ1-2	.	TGTGCCAGCAGCTTGGGGGGGGCAGGGGGCTATGGCTACACCTTC	CASSLGGAGGYGYTF
TRBV5-4	TRBD2	TRBJ2-3	.	TGTGCCAGCAGCTTGGGGACAACAGCGGGAGGGCCGTGGGTTACGCAGTATTTT	CASSLGTTAGGPWVTQYF
TRBV5-1	TRBD1	TRBJ2-1	.	TGCGCCAGCAGCTCTAACCCCGGGACAGGGATTGGAAATGAGCAATTCTTC	CASSSNPGTGIGNEQFF
TRBV19	TRBD1	TRBJ2-1	.	TGTGCCAGTAGTATGGAAGACAGGGCTAGGGAGCAGTTCTTC	CASSMEDRAREQFF
TRBV7-9	.	TRBJ1-1	.	TGTGCCAGCATCCCGACACTGAACACTGAAGCTTTCTTT	CASIPTLNTEAFF
TRBV2	.	TRBJ2-3	.	TGTGCCAGCAGACCGGGGGAAGGGACAGATACGCAGTATTTT	CASRPGEGTDTQYF